The 18 T cell receptor beta chains below all came from one sample that was sequenced in a study of tumor-infiltrating lymphocytes in oesophageal squamous cell carcinoma (dated by TCRdb to about 2016). The library was generated by PCR. Sequencing relied on an Illumina HiSeq 2000. TCRdb passed the public sequencing reads through fastp at Q25 and MiXCR, retaining productive beta sequences. Rows with one shared CDR3 protein collapse into an entry with the most common genes and DNA. The sample yields several thousand distinct CDR3 sequences; 13% to 15% were counted once. The ten top clones hold around 19% of the sample. The sequencing input was esophageal tumor tissue. All receptors derive from a male donor with esophageal squamous cell carcinoma.

This clonotype was seen repeatedly, ten times or more. CDR3: CASSTQGQGGTDTQYF. For the CDR3, the DNA is TGTGCCAGTAGTACACAAGGACAGGGTGGCACAGATACGCAGTATTTT. The chain has TRBV19 and TRBJ2-3; 8 nucleotides match TRBD1. Germline CDR1 reads LNHDA; CDR2 reads SQIVND (reference sequence). V was pared by 4 bases and J by 1 base, with 7 bases of the junction left unmatched. This CDR3 has 16 residues.

This clonotype was recorded at least ten times. The V and J genes are TRBV6-1 and TRBJ2-2; no clear D. CDR3 length: 14 residues. The germline V gene has CDR1 MNHNS and CDR2 SASEGT. V was shortened by 6 bases and J by 3 bases, with 11 bases between the two germline ends. DNA for the CDR3: TGTGCCAGCAGCGACGTAGCCGACACCGGGGAGCTGTTTTTT. Its protein is CASSDVADTGELFF.

Relative to its sample, this clonotype is medium-sized (0.01 to 0.1%). V is TRBV7-3 and J is TRBJ2-1, with D maybe TRBD1 (6 bases). CDR1 is SGHTA, CDR2 FQGTGA, per germline. The CDR3 loop spans 17 amino acids. The V end was cut by 1 base, the J end by 0 bases, with 13 bases between. CDR3 region: CASSLIPQGSSYNEQFF. CDR3 coding DNA: TGTGCCAGCAGCTTAATCCCCCAGGGGAGCTCCTACAATGAGCAGTTCTTC.

This clonotype showed up many times. The J gene is TRBJ2-5, the V gene TRBV27, with 7 bases matching TRBD2. Germline lookup yields CDR1 MNHEY and CDR2 SMNVEV (reference sequence). The CDR3 covers 15 residues. With V trimmed by 5 bases and J by 2 bases, 8 bases remained unmatched. The CDR3 region has the DNA TGTGCCAGCAGTAAGGGTGGGGGGGGACAAGAGACCCAGTACTTC. Protein: CASSKGGGGQETQYF.

This clonotype has only a few counts. The gene calls are TRBV2 and TRBJ2-7, with D maybe TRBD2 (5 bases). The CDR3 is 13 amino acids. V was shortened by 8 bases and J by 3 bases, with 14 bases between the two germline ends. Germline CDR1 is SNHLY and CDR2 is FYNNEI. The CDR3 reads CASESLRDYEQYF. The CDR3 DNA follows: TGTGCCAGCGAATCCCTTCGGGACTACGAGCAGTACTTC. The full variable domain, in which reference TRBV2 and TRBJ2-7 provide the parts outside the CDR3, is EPEVTQTPSHQVTQMGQEVILRCVPISNHLYFYWYRQILGQKVEFLVSFYNNEISEKSEIFDDQFSVERPDGSNFTLKIRSTKLEDSAMYFCASESLRDYEQYFGPGTRLTVT.

A remark on this clonotype: A much larger clone is a single base away; this may be a read error. The chain is built from TRBV19 and TRBJ2-1; D assignment may be TRBD1 or TRBD2 (5 bases each). The CDR3 contains 18 residues. Trimming cost V 7 bases and J 10 bases, with 32 bases left between them. Germline V gives CDR1 LNHDA, CDR2 SQIVND (reference sequence). The CDR3 spells CASIYEGSPGLNAYEQFF. CDR3 sequence (DNA): TGTGCCAGTATTTATGAGGGGTCGCCAGGACTCAATGCCTACGAGCAGTTCTTC.

Details on this clonotype: Since no conserved phenylalanine or tryptophan closes the CDR3, a read error is the likely cause. The DNA is omitted, as the CDR3 cannot be located on it reliably, and the CDR3 follows TCRdb's listing. The chain links TRBV12-3 or TRBV12-4 to TRBJ1-1; TRBD1 was called by the table and not checked on the DNA. The CDR3 length is 16 residues, termini included. CDR3 loop: CASIQWGSKRPSTSGQ.

This clonotype is large (0.1 to 1%) in the sample. The V and J genes are TRBV11-2 and TRBJ2-5, with TRBD2 matching 8 bases. CDR3 length: 16 residues. Losses at the gene ends were 4 bases for V and 5 bases for J; bases not matched to a gene: 12. Germline V gene sequence: CDR1 SGHAT, CDR2 FQNNGV. CDR3 loop: CASSSGSAGGWETQYF. The CDR3 coding sequence is TGTGCCAGCAGCTCTGGCTCTGCGGGGGGTTGGGAGACCCAGTACTTC.

This clonotype was counted a few times. This may come from a read error, since a much larger clone is one base off. The chain recombines TRBV6-6 with TRBJ2-5, with TRBD2 matching over 7 bases. The CDR3 is 13 residues long. V lost 2 bases and J lost 11; bases outside the gene matches: 8. CDR1 is MNHNY and CDR2 is SVGAGI in the germline V gene (reference sequence). The CDR3, as DNA: TGTGCCAGCAGTTACCGGGACTACAATGAGCAGTACTTC. This gives the protein CASSYRDYNEQYF.

This clonotype rates as medium-sized (0.01 to 0.1%). V and J are TRBV6-1 and TRBJ1-2; D uncertain. CDR3 size: 14 residues. From germline, CDR1 is MNHNS and CDR2 SASEGT. Trimming took 6 bases from V and 2 from J, leaving 13 bases between them. The CDR3: CASSHRTVNYGYTF. DNA for the CDR3: TGTGCCAGCAGCCACAGAACAGTAAACTATGGCTACACCTTC.

In its sample, this clonotype is medium-sized. The chain is built from TRBV10-3 and TRBJ2-3, with 10 bases that match TRBD2. CDR3 length: 15 amino acids. Germline V gene data show CDR1 as ENHRY and CDR2 as SYGVKD. The V gene end was trimmed by 7 bases and the J gene end by 1 base; junction bases not matched to a gene: 5. Here the CDR3 DNA reads TGTGCCATCATGAGAGGGACTAGCGGCACAGATACGCAGTATTTT. Translated, it gives CAIMRGTSGTDTQYF.

This chain links TRBV11-3 with TRBJ2-5, with a weak D call TRBD1 (6 bases). V shed 5 bases and J shed 13 bases, with 29 bases lying between them. This CDR3 region has 16 residues. From germline, CDR1 is SGHNT and CDR2 YENEEA. The CDR3: CASSRGGVGDTGELYF. The CDR3 DNA is TGTGCCAGCAGCCGAGGTGGGGTAGGGGACACCGGGGAGCTGTACTTC.

This clonotype was seen at least ten times. The V gene is TRBV7-9, the J gene TRBJ1-1; D is uncertain. CDR1 is SEHNR and CDR2 is FQNEAQ in the germline V gene (reference sequence). Trimming stripped 3 bases from V and 5 bases from J, with 10 bases between. The CDR3 has 13 amino acids. CDR3 nucleotides: TGTGCCAGCAGCTTGGGTTGGGGAACTGAAGCTTTCTTT. Amino acids: CASSLGWGTEAFF.

Sample share makes this clonotype medium-sized. The V call is TRBV6-1, the J call TRBJ1-5; TRBD1 aligns across 8 bases. The junction had 8 bases not matched to a gene; V was cut back by 7 bases and J by 3 bases. The CDR3 is 15 amino acids. The germline gives CDR1 MNHNS, CDR2 SASEGT. The CDR3 protein is CASIRDRGFNQPQHF. Written as DNA, the CDR3 is TGTGCCAGCATTCGAGACAGGGGTTTCAATCAGCCCCAGCATTTT.

The chain employs TRBV5-1 and TRBJ1-4, with TRBD1 matching 12 bases. The germline V gene has CDR1 SGHRS and CDR2 YFSETQ. The V gene end was trimmed by 0 bases and the J gene end by 13 bases; junction bases not matched to a gene: 10. The CDR3 is made up of 16 amino acids. The DNA of the CDR3 is TGCGCCAGCAGCTTGGGAACCGGGACAGGGGGCAAAGGACTGTTTTTT. This translates into CASSLGTGTGGKGLFF.

This clonotype is medium-sized in the sample. V is TRBV12-3 or TRBV12-4 and J is TRBJ1-2, with a possible D match to TRBD1 (5 bases). The CDR3 sequence is 14 residues long. Between the trimmed V and J ends, which lost 3 bases and 6 bases, there was a span of 14 bases. CDR3 in amino acids: CASSFGRGIDGYTF. In nucleotides, the CDR3 is TGTGCCAGCAGTTTTGGGCGGGGGATTGATGGCTACACCTTC.

Relative to its sample, this clonotype is medium-sized. The rearrangement uses TRBV7-6 and TRBJ1-6; D remains ambiguous. Trimming shortened V by 5 bases and J by 7 bases, and 15 bases separated the two germline ends. The CDR3 is 15 amino acids. Per the germline V gene, CDR1 is SGHVS and CDR2 is FNYEAQ. This CDR3 reads CASSVDKTRNSPLHF. CDR3 sequence (DNA): TGTGCCAGCAGCGTCGACAAGACTAGGAATTCACCCCTCCACTTT. Variable domain in full (rest from reference TRBV7-6 and TRBJ1-6): GAGVSQSPRYKVTKRGQDVALRCDPISGHVSLYWYRQALGQGPEFLTYFNYEAQQDKSGLPNDRFSAERPEGSISTLTIQRTEQRDSAMYRCASSVDKTRNSPLHFGNGTRLTVT.

About this clonotype: The junction shows a germline mismatch at one end, possibly a read error. The rearrangement links TRBV5-3 to TRBJ2-1, with 10 bases fitting TRBD2. TRBV5-3 is an ORF, with its function uncertain. This CDR3 has 17 amino acids. This chain's CDR3 is CASSLLLVAGGLDEQFF. Written as DNA, the CDR3 is TGTGCCAGCAGCTTACTGCTGGTAGCGGGGGGATTGGATGAGCAGTTCTTC.